Presented here are 24 T cell receptor beta chains from one specimen sequenced in a study of Ad26.COV2.S vaccination and SARS-CoV-2 variants (TCRdb year 2021). In light of the paper, this sample's treatment or condition label describes: roughly 19 received Ad26.COV2.S at low or high dose, single or two shots; about 5 received placebo; per-sample allocation not given. For vaccine and placebo recipients, repertoires were sequenced using samples collected on day 63 after the first injection. The library was obtained by the immunoSEQ multiplex PCR assay. TCRdb obtained this table from immuneACCESS and retained in-frame rearrangements with V and J assigned. These tables miss some clones; where compared with another copy, unresolved V genes account for less than half of the shortfall, and the remainder is unexplained. The sample table lists around 250,000 clones, more than 70% of them with a count of one. The top ten hold about 3.1% of the sample.

The sequencing here drew on peripheral blood, taken in a trial of Ad26.COV2.S vaccine versus placebo. The receptors were sampled from a person between 18 and 59 years old who received the Ad26.COV2.S COVID-19 vaccine or a placebo.

The DNA of the CDR3 is TGTGCCAGCAGGGGGGGCGGGCGTGAGCAGTTCTTC. Translation gives CASRGGGREQFF. The chain employs TRBV2 and TRBJ2-1; D tentatively fits TRBD1 or TRBD2 (6 bases each). The germline V gene encodes CDR1 SNHLY and CDR2 FYNNEI. Trimming removed 6 bases at V and 9 bases at J, with 12 bases between. The CDR3 is 12 amino acids.

This clone showed up many times. The CDR3 nucleotides are TGTGCCAGCAGCCAAGCGGCAAGGGACGGCTACACCTTC. It yields the protein CASSQAARDGYTF. The chain recombines TRBV4-2 with TRBJ1-2, with D possibly TRBD1 on 5 matching bases. Germline loops: CDR1 LGHNA, CDR2 YNFKEQ. The CDR3 has 13 residues. V was cut by 1 base and J by 8 bases, with 11 bases left in between.

This sequence joins TRBV7-2 and TRBJ1-2; D call uncertain. The CDR3 is made up of 20 amino acids. Germline V gene data show CDR1 as SGHTA and CDR2 as FQGNSA. The V and J ends lost 0 bases and 6 bases respectively, with 29 bases between them. In DNA, the CDR3 is TGTGCCAGCAGCTTAGCGATAGGATTTAGTTTTTCCCCTGGCTTTAATGGCTACACCTTC. It translates to CASSLAIGFSFSPGFNGYTF.

In this sample, this clone turned up once. The chain combines TRBV12-3 or TRBV12-4 with TRBJ2-7, with D possibly matching TRBD1 (6 bases). CDR3 length: 13 residues. Trimming stripped 8 bases from V and 7 bases from J, with 18 bases between. The CDR3 protein is CASSGQPRGEQYF. The DNA of the CDR3 is TGTGCCAGCTCAGGACAGCCGAGGGGAGAGCAGTACTTC.

This chain links TRBV29-1 with TRBJ2-7, with 11 bases matching TRBD1. Trimming removed 3 bases from V and 6 bases from J; junction bases left unmatched: 7. The CDR3 is made up of 14 amino acids. Looked up from germline, CDR1 is SQVTM and CDR2 is ANQGSEA. CDR3 sequence reads: CSVDPGTGGSEQYF. CDR3 nucleotides: TGCAGCGTTGATCCGGGGACAGGGGGTAGCGAGCAGTACTTC.

The chain employs TRBV7-2 and TRBJ1-2, with 8 bases that match TRBD1. Germline assignment: CDR1 SGHTA and CDR2 FQGNSA. V lost 2 bases to trimming and J lost 5 bases; unmatched junction nucleotides: 7. The CDR3 has 15 amino acids. CDR3 sequence (DNA): TGTGCCAGCAGCTTACAGGGGGCCCCTACTTATGGCTACACCTTC. It codes for CASSLQGAPTYGYTF. Based on the CDR3 plus reference TRBV7-2 and TRBJ1-2, the full variable domain is GAGVSQSPSNKVTEKGKDVELRCDPISGHTALYWYRQSLGQGLEFLIYFQGNSAPDKSGLPSDRFSAERTGGSVSTLTIQRTQQEDSAVYLCASSLQGAPTYGYTFGSGTRLTVV.

This chain uses TRBV5-1 with TRBJ1-1; 10 bases agree with TRBD1. From germline, CDR1 is SGHRS and CDR2 YFSETQ. The junction had 10 bases not matched to a gene; V was cut back by 4 bases and J by 10 bases. The CDR3 extends over 14 amino acids. CDR3 residues: CASSPWDRGLVAFF. The CDR3 coding sequence is TGCGCCAGCAGCCCCTGGGACAGGGGTTTGGTAGCTTTCTTT.

This clone is a singleton in its sample. The genes are TRBV4-1 and TRBJ1-6, with 7 bases fitting TRBD1. CDR3 length: 15 amino acids. V gave up 3 bases and J gave up 7 bases; unmatched junction bases: 6. CDR1 MGHRA and CDR2 YSYEKL come from the germline V gene. CDR3 loop: CASSQARQGNSPLHF. DNA of the CDR3: TGCGCCAGCAGCCAGGCCCGACAGGGAAATTCACCCCTCCACTTT.

This chain joins TRBV6-5 and TRBJ2-5, with unresolved D. Trimming shortened V by 5 bases and J by 3 bases, and 4 bases separated the two germline ends. The germline CDR1 and CDR2 sequences are MNHEY and SVGAGI. CDR3 length: 11 amino acids. The CDR3 bases are TGTGCCAGCAGTCTCGAAGAGACCCAGTACTTC. It translates to CASSLEETQYF.

The chain has TRBV10-1 and TRBJ1-5; D gene ambiguous. The germline V gene encodes CDR1 WNHNN and CDR2 SYGVQD (reference sequence). Trimming removed 0 bases from V and 8 bases from J, with 11 bases in between. The CDR3 covers 14 residues. The CDR3 bases are TGCGCCAGCAGTGAGTCGGCCAGTAGCAAGCCCCAGCATTTT. As protein: CASSESASSKPQHF.

The chain employs TRBV7-9 and TRBJ2-1; 15 bases line up with TRBD2. The CDR3 spans 15 residues. The V gene's germline CDR1 is SEHNR and CDR2 FQNEAQ (reference sequence). Trimming took 5 bases from V and 4 from J; bases not matched to a gene: 0. CDR3 in amino acids: CASSGTSGGYNEQFF. CDR3 nucleotide sequence: TGTGCCAGCAGCGGGACTAGCGGGGGGTACAATGAGCAGTTCTTC.

This clone has a handful of counts. At the DNA level, this CDR3 is encoded by other sequences in the same sample as well. The gene calls are TRBV19 and TRBJ2-3; 10 positions match TRBD2. V shed 9 bases, J shed 3 bases, and the junction held 3 bases outside the gene matches. CDR1 is LNHDA, CDR2 SQIVND, per germline (reference sequence). The CDR3 length is 13 residues. The CDR3 is CASRTSGTDTQYF. In DNA form, the CDR3 reads TGTGCCAGCAGGACTAGCGGAACAGATACGCAGTATTTT. Full variable domain (remainder filled in from reference TRBV19 and TRBJ2-3): DGGITQSPKYLFRKEGQNVTLSCEQNLNHDAMYWYRQDPGQGLRLIYYSQIVNDFQKGDIAEGYSVSREKKESFPLTVTSAQKNPTAFYLCASRTSGTDTQYFGPGTRLTVL.

In its sample, this clone was seen once. V and J are TRBV4-3 and TRBJ1-5; 7 bases agree with TRBD1. CDR3 length: 17 residues. Germline V gene data show CDR1 as LGHNA and CDR2 as YSLEER. The trim removed 0 bases at V and 6 bases at J, leaving 11 bases unmatched. CDR3 residues: CASSQDSAGGRRQPQHF. The CDR3 nucleotides are TGCGCCAGCAGCCAAGATAGCGCAGGGGGAAGACGTCAGCCCCAGCATTTT.

This clone was seen once. The V call is TRBV28, the J call TRBJ1-2; the D gene is possibly TRBD1 (6 bases). Trimming took 6 bases from V and 4 from J, leaving 18 bases between them. Per the germline V gene, CDR1 is MDHEN and CDR2 is SYDVKM. The CDR3 is 15 amino acids. The DNA of the CDR3 is TGTGCCAGCAGCGCCCCGCGGGGAGGGGGCTATGGCTACACCTTC. It translates to CASSAPRGGGYGYTF.

The gene calls are TRBV5-8 and TRBJ1-1, with D unresolved. Germline lookup yields CDR1 SGHTS and CDR2 YDEGEE. The CDR3 has 14 residues. The germline V and J ends were trimmed by 4 bases and 0 bases, with 10 bases remaining between them. For the CDR3, the DNA is TGTGCCAGCAGCCGCCCCATCATGAACACTGAAGCTTTCTTT. This encodes CASSRPIMNTEAFF. The whole variable domain, remainder taken from reference TRBV5-8 and TRBJ1-1, is EAGVTQSPTHLIKTRGQQATLRCSPISGHTSVYWYQQALGLGLQFLLWYDEGEERNRGNFPPRFSGRQFPNYSSELNVNALELEDSALYLCASSRPIMNTEAFFGQGTRLTVV.

The chain couples TRBV7-8 to TRBJ2-1; tentative D call: TRBD2 (5 bases). V lost 5 bases and J 9 bases, leaving 17 bases between the germline ends. The V gene's germline CDR1 is SGHVS and CDR2 FQNEAQ. The CDR3 has 14 amino acids. CDR3 loop: CASSPLGRFGEQFF. DNA for the CDR3: TGTGCCAGCAGCCCCCTAGGGAGATTCGGTGAGCAGTTCTTC.

CDR3 DNA sequence: TGTGCCAGCAGTTACGGCCGTCTAGCGCCTTACGAGCAGTACTTC. Translated: CASSYGRLAPYEQYF. J is TRBJ2-7 and V is TRBV6-2 or TRBV6-3; weak D call: TRBD2 (6 bases). Germline values: CDR1 MNHEY, CDR2 SVGEGT. The CDR3 sequence is 15 residues long. Trimming took off 2 bases at V and 4 bases at J, with 15 bases between the two ends.

V and J are TRBV6-1 and TRBJ1-1, with 7 bases that match TRBD1. V lost 2 bases, J lost 6 bases, and 6 bases stayed unmatched. This CDR3 contains 14 residues. Germline V gene data show CDR1 as MNHNS and CDR2 as SASEGT. This CDR3 is CASSETGERAEAFF. Written as DNA, the CDR3 is TGTGCCAGCAGTGAAACAGGGGAAAGGGCTGAAGCTTTCTTT.

This chain connects TRBV2 to TRBJ2-1, with 12 bases lining up with TRBD1. V shed 3 bases and J 7 bases; nucleotides not matched to a gene: 4. Germline loops: CDR1 SNHLY, CDR2 FYNNEI. CDR3 length: 15 residues. CDR3 in DNA: TGTGCCAGCAGTGATGGGACAGGGGGCGGAAATGAGCAGTTCTTC. It is translated as CASSDGTGGGNEQFF.

The rearrangement joins TRBV5-1 to TRBJ2-7, with D possibly matching TRBD1 (6 bases). The CDR3 is made up of 16 amino acids. Germline-derived CDR1 and CDR2 are SGHRS and YFSETQ. The V gene lost 3 bases and the J gene lost 5 bases, with 21 bases spanning the gap. DNA of the CDR3: TGCGCCAGCAGCTCCCCCGGGACACCCTCTTTTGACGAGCAGTACTTC. Translating gives CASSSPGTPSFDEQYF.

This clone was picked up a small number of times. CDR3 in amino acids: CASSLRKGNEQYF. The CDR3 bases are TGTGCCAGCAGCCTGCGGAAGGGAAACGAGCAGTACTTC. The V and J genes are TRBV7-9 and TRBJ2-7; D not resolved. This CDR3 is built from 13 residues. V was clipped by 5 bases and J by 5 bases, with 13 bases between them. The V gene's germline CDR1 is SEHNR and CDR2 FQNEAQ (reference sequence).

This chain links TRBV7-9 with TRBJ1-2; D is unresolved. CDR3 length: 18 residues. The germline V and J ends were trimmed by 5 bases and 1 base, with 23 bases remaining between them. The germline gives CDR1 SEHNR, CDR2 FQNEAQ (reference sequence). CDR3 DNA sequence: TGTGCCAGCAGCCCCCCCAATGCGCGGGGAGAGGGTAACTATGGCTACACCTTC. Amino acids: CASSPPNARGEGNYGYTF.

This clone showed up many times. The gene calls are TRBV2 and TRBJ2-1; the D is unclear. Germline CDR1 SNHLY, CDR2 FYNNEI. Trimming shortened V by 6 bases and J by 7 bases, and 13 bases separated the two germline ends. This CDR3 contains 13 residues. CDR3 protein: CASSWLLVNEQFF. Written as DNA, the CDR3 is TGTGCCAGCAGCTGGCTGCTAGTTAATGAGCAGTTCTTC.

This rearrangement joins TRBV6-5 to TRBJ1-1, with a weak D call TRBD1 (6 bases). V was pared by 10 bases and J by 7 bases, with 19 bases between. CDR1 MNHEY and CDR2 SVGAGI come from the germline V gene. This CDR3 spans 13 amino acids. CDR3 in amino acids: CAINRETEFEAFF. CDR3 DNA: TGTGCCATAAACAGGGAGACGGAGTTTGAAGCTTTCTTT.